This T cell receptor (beta chain) was profiled in a study of T cell repertoires in cytomegalovirus infection. Study details: Based on public TCR beta signatures, there were indications of CMV infection and of a matching HLA type.

TCRdb reprocessed the reads with MiXCR, giving one entry per CDR3 protein. Altogether nearly 650,000 distinct CDR3 sequences are present, roughly a quarter being singletons, with the ten largest covering approximately 8.2%. The CDR3 length is 14 residues. Looked up from germline, CDR1 is SNHLY and CDR2 is FYNNEI. This clonotype has a single count. The antigen is not known. An end of the junction differs from the germline gene, which may be a read error. Study-wide points: The ex vivo response was dominated by HLA-C-restricted CMV-specific TCR beta clonotypes. Identification of carriers of CMV plus the relevant HLA was achieved through cumulative public TCR beta family frequency.

Sequenced sample: CD8+ T cells from PBMCs. The chain carries TRBV2 and TRBJ2-1; D may match TRBD1 or TRBD2 (6 bases each). The clonotype comes from a human donor in good health (CMV status not recorded). Some clones in this sample may be carry-over from other donors' samples. CDR3 coding DNA: TGTGCCAACAGTCAGGGGACTGAGAGCGATGAGCAGTTCTTC. It yields the protein CANSQGTESDEQFF.